This TCR beta chain was obtained from a study of human versus mouse CDR3 diversity and MHC coevolution. Overall study results and limits: Human T cells were selected on more than five MHC II alleles.

Germline CDR1 and CDR2: SGHRS and YFSETQ. V shed 3 bases, J shed 2 bases, and the junction held 13 bases outside the gene matches. This CDR3 has 17 amino acids. In the case of this clone: As yet, its antigen is unknown.

Some clones are missing from TCRdb's copy, which holds only in-frame ones; the method was immunoSEQ multiplex PCR. In the table there are fewer than 80,000 clones, 85% to 95% of which are singletons. The sequence came from a person between 25 and 69 years old in good health. Sequences were obtained from naive CD4+ T cells from blood. The subset denotes: CD45RO-negative CD62L-positive naive CD4 T cells. The chain carries TRBV5-1 and TRBJ1-1; 7 bases fit TRBD1. The CDR3 protein is CASSSSYRTGPNTEAFF. CDR3 bases: TGCGCCAGCAGCTCCTCTTACCGGACAGGACCTAACACTGAAGCTTTCTTT.